Listed here is a single T cell receptor beta chain. Its antigen is as yet unknown. The table came from immunoSEQ multiplex PCR; TCRdb's copy has only in-frame clones and leaves some out. The sample carries 60,000 to 90,000 clones, 85% recorded once. This sample stems from a study of cytomegalovirus exposure and HLA in healthy donors. At the level of the study: A later analysis reported the 120 or so validation repertoires used the same platform as the 666 first-cohort repertoires.

Study outcomes and limitations: Cytomegalovirus-associated status was assigned to roughly 160 TCR beta chains.

Trimming took 5 bases from V and 0 from J; bases not matched to a gene: 8. This CDR3 is 17 amino acids long. Germline assignment: CDR1 SGHAT and CDR2 FQNNGV. The specimen was PBMCs. The V gene is TRBV11-2, the J gene TRBJ1-3, with 9 positions matching TRBD1. This receptor was obtained from a man aged 30 to 45 in good health and CMV-seronegative. CDR3: CASSPDRGESSGNTIYF. CDR3 bases: TGTGCCAGCAGCCCAGACAGGGGGGAGAGCTCTGGAAACACCATATATTTT.